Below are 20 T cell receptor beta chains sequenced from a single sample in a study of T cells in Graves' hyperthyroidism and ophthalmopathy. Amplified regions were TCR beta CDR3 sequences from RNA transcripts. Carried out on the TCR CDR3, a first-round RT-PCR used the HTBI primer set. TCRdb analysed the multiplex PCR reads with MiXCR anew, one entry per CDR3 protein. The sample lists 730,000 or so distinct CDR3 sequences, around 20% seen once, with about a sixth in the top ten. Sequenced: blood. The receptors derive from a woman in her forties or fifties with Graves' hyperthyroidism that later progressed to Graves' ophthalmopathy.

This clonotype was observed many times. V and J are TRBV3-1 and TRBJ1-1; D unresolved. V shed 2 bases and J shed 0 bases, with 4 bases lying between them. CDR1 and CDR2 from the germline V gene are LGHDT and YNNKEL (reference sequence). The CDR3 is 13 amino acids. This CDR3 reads CASSQRMNTEAFF. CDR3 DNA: TGTGCCAGCAGCCAACGGATGAACACTGAAGCTTTCTTT.

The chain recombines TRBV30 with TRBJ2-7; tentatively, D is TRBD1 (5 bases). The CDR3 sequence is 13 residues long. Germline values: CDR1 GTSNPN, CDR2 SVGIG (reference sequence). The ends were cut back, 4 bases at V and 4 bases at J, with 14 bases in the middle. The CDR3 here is CAWTGLGGYEQYF. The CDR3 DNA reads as TGTGCCTGGACAGGGTTGGGTGGGTACGAGCAGTACTTC.

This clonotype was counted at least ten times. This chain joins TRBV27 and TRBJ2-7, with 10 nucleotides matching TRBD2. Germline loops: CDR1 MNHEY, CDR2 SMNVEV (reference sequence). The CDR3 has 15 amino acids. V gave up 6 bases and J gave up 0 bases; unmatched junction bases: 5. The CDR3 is CASSLGLADSYEQYF. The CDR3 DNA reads TGTGCCAGCAGCCTTGGACTAGCGGACTCCTACGAGCAGTACTTC.

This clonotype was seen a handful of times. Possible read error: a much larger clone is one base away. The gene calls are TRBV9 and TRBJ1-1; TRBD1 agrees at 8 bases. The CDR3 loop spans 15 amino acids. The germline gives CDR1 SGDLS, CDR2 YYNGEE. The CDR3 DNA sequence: TGTGCCAGCAGCTCCCGGACAGGGACGAACACTGGAGCTTTCTTT. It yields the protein CASSSRTGTNTGAFF.

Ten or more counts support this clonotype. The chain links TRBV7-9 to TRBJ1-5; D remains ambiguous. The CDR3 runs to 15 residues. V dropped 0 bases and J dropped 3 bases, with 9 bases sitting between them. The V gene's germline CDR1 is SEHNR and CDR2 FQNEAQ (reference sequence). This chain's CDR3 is CASSLAGSFNQPQHF. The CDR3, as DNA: TGTGCCAGCAGCTTAGCGGGGAGTTTCAATCAGCCCCAGCATTTT.

CDR3 sequence: CASSQGVSAGGQGEQFF. For the CDR3, the DNA is TGTGCCAGCAGCCAAGGTGTCTCGGCAGGGGGTCAGGGTGAGCAGTTCTTC. V gene TRBV4-2 combines with J gene TRBJ2-1, with 7 bases fitting TRBD1. The CDR3 loop spans 17 amino acids. CDR1 and CDR2 (germline): LGHNA, YNFKEQ. V was pared by 1 base and J by 9 bases, with 15 bases of the junction left unmatched.

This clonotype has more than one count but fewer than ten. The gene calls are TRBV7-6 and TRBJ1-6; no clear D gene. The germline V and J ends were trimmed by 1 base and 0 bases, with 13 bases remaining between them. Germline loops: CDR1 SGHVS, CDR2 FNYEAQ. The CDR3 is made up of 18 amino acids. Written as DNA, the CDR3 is TGTGCCAGCAGCTTAGACTCGGGCTCTAGCTCCTATAATTCACCCCTCCACTTT. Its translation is CASSLDSGSSSYNSPLHF.

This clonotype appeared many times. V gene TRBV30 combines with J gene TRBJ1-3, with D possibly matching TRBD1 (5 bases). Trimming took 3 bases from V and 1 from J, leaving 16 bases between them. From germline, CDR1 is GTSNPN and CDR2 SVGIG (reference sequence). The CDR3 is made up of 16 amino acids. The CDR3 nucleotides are TGTGCCTGGAGCCCTGGTTACAGGTCTTCTGGAAACACCATATATTTT. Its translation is CAWSPGYRSSGNTIYF.

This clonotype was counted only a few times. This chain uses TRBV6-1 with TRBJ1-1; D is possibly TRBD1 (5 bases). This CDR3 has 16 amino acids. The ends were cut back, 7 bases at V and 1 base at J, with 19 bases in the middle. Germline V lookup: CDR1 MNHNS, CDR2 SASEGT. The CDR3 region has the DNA TGTGCCAGCACCCAGCTCCCGGGGCGGGGGAACACTGAAGCTTTCTTT. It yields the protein CASTQLPGRGNTEAFF.

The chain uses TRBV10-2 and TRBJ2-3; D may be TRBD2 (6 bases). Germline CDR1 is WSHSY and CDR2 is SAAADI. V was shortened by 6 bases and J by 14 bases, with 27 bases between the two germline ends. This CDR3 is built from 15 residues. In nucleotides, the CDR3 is TGCGCCAGCAGCTCACCACCTCAATTCGGGAGCCATCGGTATTTT. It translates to CASSSPPQFGSHRYF.

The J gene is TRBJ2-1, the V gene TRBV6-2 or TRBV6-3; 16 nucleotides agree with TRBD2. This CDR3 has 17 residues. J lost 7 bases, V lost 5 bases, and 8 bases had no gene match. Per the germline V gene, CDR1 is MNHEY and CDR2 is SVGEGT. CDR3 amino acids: CASSLGTSGGAANEQFF. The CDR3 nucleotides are TGTGCCAGCAGTCTTGGGACTAGCGGGGGGGCCGCAAATGAGCAGTTCTTC.

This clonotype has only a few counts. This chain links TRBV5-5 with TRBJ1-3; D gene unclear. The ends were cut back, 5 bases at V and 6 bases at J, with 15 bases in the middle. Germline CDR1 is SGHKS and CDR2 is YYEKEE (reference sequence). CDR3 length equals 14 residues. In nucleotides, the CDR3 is TGTGCCAGCAGTTCCCGGGGATATGAAAACACCATATATTTT. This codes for CASSSRGYENTIYF.

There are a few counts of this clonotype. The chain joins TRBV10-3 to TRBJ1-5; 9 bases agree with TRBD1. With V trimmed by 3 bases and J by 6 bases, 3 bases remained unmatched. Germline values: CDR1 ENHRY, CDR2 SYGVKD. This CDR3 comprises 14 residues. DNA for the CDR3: TGTGCCATCAGTGACCGACAGGGGGTTCAGCCCCAGCATTTT. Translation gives CAISDRQGVQPQHF.

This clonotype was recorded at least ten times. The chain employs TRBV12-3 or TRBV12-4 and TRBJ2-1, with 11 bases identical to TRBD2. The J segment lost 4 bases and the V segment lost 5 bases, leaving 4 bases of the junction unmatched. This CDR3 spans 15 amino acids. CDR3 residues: CASSKLAGDYNEQFF. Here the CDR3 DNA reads TGTGCCAGCAGTAAACTAGCGGGGGATTACAATGAGCAGTTCTTC.

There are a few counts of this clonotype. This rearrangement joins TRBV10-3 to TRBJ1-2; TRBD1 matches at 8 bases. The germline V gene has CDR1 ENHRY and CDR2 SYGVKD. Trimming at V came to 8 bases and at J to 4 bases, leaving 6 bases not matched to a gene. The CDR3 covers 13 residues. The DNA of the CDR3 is TGTGCCATCGGACAGGGAAACAGCTATGGCTACACCTTC. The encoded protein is CAIGQGNSYGYTF.

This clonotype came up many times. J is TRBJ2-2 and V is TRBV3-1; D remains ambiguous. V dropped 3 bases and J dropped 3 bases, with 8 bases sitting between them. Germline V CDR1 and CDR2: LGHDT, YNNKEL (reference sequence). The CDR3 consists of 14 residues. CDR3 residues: CASSHRGYTGELFF. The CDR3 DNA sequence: TGTGCCAGCAGCCACCGCGGTTACACCGGGGAGCTGTTTTTT.

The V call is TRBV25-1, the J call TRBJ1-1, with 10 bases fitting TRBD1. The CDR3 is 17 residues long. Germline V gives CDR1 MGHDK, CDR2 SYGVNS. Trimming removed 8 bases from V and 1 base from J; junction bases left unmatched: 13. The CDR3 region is CASAGTGVDWWNTEAFF. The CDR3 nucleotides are TGTGCCAGCGCCGGGACAGGGGTCGACTGGTGGAACACTGAAGCTTTCTTT. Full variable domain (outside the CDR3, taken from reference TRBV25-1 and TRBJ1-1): EADIYQTPRYLVIGTGKKITLECSQTMGHDKMYWYQQDPGMELHLIHYSYGVNSTEKGDLSSESTVSRIRTEHFPLTLESARPSHTSQYLCASAGTGVDWWNTEAFFGQGTRLTVV.

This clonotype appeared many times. This CDR3 reads CASSLVGLMNTEAFF. The DNA of the CDR3 is TGTGCCAGCAGCTTAGTGGGACTCATGAACACTGAAGCTTTCTTT. This rearrangement joins TRBV7-9 to TRBJ1-1, with D possibly matching TRBD1 (5 bases). The germline CDR1 and CDR2 sequences are SEHNR and FQNEAQ (reference sequence). V was pared by 1 base and J by 0 bases, with 9 bases between. The CDR3 is 15 residues long. The variable domain in full, completed from reference TRBV7-9 and TRBJ1-1, reads DTGVSQNPRHKITKRGQNVTFRCDPISEHNRLYWYRQTLGQGPEFLTYFQNEAQLEKSRLLSDRFSAERPKGSFSTLEIQRTEQGDSAMYLCASSLVGLMNTEAFFGQGTRLTVV.

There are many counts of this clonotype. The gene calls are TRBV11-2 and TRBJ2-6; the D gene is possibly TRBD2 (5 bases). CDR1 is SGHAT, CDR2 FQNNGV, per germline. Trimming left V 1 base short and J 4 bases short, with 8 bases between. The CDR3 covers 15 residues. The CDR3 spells CASSLVRAGANVLTF. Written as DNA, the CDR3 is TGTGCCAGCAGCTTAGTGCGGGCCGGGGCCAACGTCCTGACTTTC.

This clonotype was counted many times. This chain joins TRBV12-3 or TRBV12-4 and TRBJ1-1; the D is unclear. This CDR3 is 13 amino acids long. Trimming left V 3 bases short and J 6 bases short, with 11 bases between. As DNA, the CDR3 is TGTGCCAGCAGTTTGGCAGGCGGGGCTGAAGCTTTCTTT. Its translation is CASSLAGGAEAFF.